The clone carrying this TCR beta chain is a singleton in its sample. Its target is unknown. One junction end disagrees with the germline gene, perhaps due to a read error. The record originates from a study of shared clonotypes between healthy human individuals. Notes on the study in general: A reduction in generation probabilities was seen for non-shared clonotypes relative to those shared by all four donors.

The CDR3 is 14 amino acids. Looked up from germline, CDR1 is LNHNV and CDR2 is YYDKDF (reference sequence). The protocol was immunoSEQ multiplex PCR, while the TCRdb copy is restricted to in-frame clones and leaves out a portion. The data hold roughly 2,500,000 clones, with 80% to 95% observed a single time. The sequenced sample was naive CD4+ T cells from PBMCs. The subset: CD45RA+ positively selected. This clonotype was sampled from a man younger than 35 in good health. Some clones in this sample may be carry-over from other donors' samples. The V call is TRBV15, the J call TRBJ2-7; possibly TRBD2 for D (5 bases). The CDR3 sequence: CATRSSSGKAEQYF. The CDR3, as DNA: TGTGCCACCCGCAGCTCCTCCGGGAAGGCCGAGCAGTACTTC.